This TCR beta chain was recovered during a study of regulatory T cells in long-lasting Graves disease. Study-wide context: The criterion for persistent Graves' disease was over 5 years of antithyroid drugs with positive TSH receptor antibodies. Broader study findings: There was favoring of TRBV28, TRBJ1-2 and TRBJ2-5 in persistent disease.

TCR beta libraries were built with iRepertoire HTBI primers and Arm-PCR of CDR3 regions. TCRdb re-called the multiplex PCR reads through MiXCR, storing one row per CDR3 protein. Of 250,000 to 300,000 distinct CDR3 sequences in the sample, 20% to 25% were seen once. V dropped 7 bases and J dropped 7 bases, with 17 bases sitting between them. CDR3 length: 15 residues. This clonotype came up many times. The antigen is unknown. Time point of the sample: persistent/refractory GD, antithyroid drugs over 5 years with positive TRAb. PBMCs were the source of the RNA used for TCR sequencing. An endocrinology department located in Xi'an, China, was where the patients came from.

The chain has TRBV12-3 or TRBV12-4 and TRBJ1-6, with D possibly matching TRBD1 (6 bases). The sequence came from a female donor with Graves disease. Sample: peripheral blood mononuclear cells (PBMCs), taken when the disease was refractory, from a patient treated with antithyroid drugs. CDR3 in DNA: TGTGCCAGCAACCAAGGGGGACTTGGGAATTCACCCCTCCACTTT. Amino acid sequence: CASNQGGLGNSPLHF.